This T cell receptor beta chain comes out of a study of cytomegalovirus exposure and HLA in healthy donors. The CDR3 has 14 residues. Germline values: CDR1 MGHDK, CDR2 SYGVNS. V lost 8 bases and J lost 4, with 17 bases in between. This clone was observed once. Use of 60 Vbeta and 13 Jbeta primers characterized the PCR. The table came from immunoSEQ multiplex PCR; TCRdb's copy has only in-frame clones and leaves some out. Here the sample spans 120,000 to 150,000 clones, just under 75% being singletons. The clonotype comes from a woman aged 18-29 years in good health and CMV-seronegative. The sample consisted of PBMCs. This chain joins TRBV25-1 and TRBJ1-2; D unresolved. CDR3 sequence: CASSRPGVRYGYTF. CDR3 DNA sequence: TGTGCCAGCTCGCGGCCCGGGGTCCGCTATGGCTACACCTTC.